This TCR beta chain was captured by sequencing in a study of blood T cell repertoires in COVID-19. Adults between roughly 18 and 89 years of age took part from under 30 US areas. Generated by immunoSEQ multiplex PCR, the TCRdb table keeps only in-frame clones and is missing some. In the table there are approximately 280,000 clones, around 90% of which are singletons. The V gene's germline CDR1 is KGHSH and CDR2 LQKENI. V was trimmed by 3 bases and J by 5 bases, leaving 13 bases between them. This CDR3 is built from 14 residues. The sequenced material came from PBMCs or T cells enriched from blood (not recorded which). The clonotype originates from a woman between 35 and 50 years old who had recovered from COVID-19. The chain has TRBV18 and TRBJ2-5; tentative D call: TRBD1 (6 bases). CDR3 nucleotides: TGTGCCAGCTCACCTGGCAGGGGTGCGGAGACCCAGTACTTC. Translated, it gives CASSPGRGAETQYF.